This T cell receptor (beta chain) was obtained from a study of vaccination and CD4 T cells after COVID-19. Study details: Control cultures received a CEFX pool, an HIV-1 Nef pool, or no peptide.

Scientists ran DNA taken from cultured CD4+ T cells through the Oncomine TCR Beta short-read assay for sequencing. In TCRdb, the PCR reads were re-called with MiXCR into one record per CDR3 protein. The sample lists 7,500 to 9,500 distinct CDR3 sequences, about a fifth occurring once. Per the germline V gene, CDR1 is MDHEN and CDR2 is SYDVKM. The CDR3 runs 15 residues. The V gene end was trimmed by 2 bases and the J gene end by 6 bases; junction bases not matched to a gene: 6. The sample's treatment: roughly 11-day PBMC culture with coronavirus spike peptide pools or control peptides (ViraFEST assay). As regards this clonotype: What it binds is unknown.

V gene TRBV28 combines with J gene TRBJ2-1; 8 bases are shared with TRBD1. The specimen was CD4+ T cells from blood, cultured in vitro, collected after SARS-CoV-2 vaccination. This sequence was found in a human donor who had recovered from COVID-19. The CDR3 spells CASSLRQGAFNEQFF. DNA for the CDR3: TGTGCCAGCAGTTTACGGCAGGGGGCCTTCAATGAGCAGTTCTTC.